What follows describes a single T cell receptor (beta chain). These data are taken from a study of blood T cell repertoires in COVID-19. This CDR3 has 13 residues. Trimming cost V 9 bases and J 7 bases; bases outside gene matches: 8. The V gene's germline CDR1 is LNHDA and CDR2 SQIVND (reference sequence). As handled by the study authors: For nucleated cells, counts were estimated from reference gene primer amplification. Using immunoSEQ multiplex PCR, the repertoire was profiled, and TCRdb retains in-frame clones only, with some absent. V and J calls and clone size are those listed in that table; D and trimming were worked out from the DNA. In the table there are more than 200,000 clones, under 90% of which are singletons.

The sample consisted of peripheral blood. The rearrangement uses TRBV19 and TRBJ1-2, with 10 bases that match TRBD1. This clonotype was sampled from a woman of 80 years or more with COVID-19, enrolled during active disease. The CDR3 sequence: CASYRQGASGYTF. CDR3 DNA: TGTGCCAGCTACCGACAGGGGGCCTCTGGCTACACCTTC.